This TCR beta chain was recovered during a study of T-cell memory formation after mild COVID-19. About the research overall: Most TCR clusters belonged to a single donor.

The table lists this clonotype with many counts. The CDR3 extends over 15 amino acids. Trimming left V 5 bases short and J 4 bases short, with 17 bases between. It was 5'RACE with constant-segment primers that produced the TCR alpha and TCR beta cDNA libraries, which carried sample barcodes and UMIs. Each CDR3 protein gets one entry after TCRdb re-called the 5' RACE reads with MiXCR. The sample yields hundreds of thousands of distinct CDR3 sequences, about 16% seen once. This rearrangement joins TRBV12-3 or TRBV12-4 to TRBJ1-1; possible D gene TRBD1, 5 bases. The sequenced sample consisted of PBMCs or a T cell subset sorted from them (not recorded which). The source of this sequence is an adult woman who had mild COVID-19 (a few samples of this study predate the infection). Cell type and time point are not known. The CDR3: CASSMMTERVTEAFF. CDR3 nucleotide sequence: TGTGCCAGCAGTATGATGACAGAACGGGTCACTGAAGCTTTCTTT.